This T cell receptor (beta chain) was obtained from a study of cytomegalovirus exposure and HLA in healthy donors. The PCR made use of 60 Vbeta and 13 Jbeta primers. The data were produced by immunoSEQ multiplex PCR, yet TCRdb's version contains in-frame clones alone and is incomplete. The table shows 150,000 to 200,000 clones, with around three quarters occurring only once. In germline, CDR1 is MGHRA, CDR2 YSYEKL. The CDR3 totals 14 residues. V was pared by 3 bases and J by 4 bases, with 10 bases between. This clone has only one observation. Sequencing was performed on PBMCs. V usage is TRBV4-1 and J usage is TRBJ1-3; weak D call: TRBD1 (5 bases). This TCR came from a woman aged 25 to 39 in good health and CMV-seropositive. CDR3 sequence (DNA): TGCGCCAGCAGCCAGGAGGGGTTCGGAAACACCATATATTTT. Translating it yields CASSQEGFGNTIYF.